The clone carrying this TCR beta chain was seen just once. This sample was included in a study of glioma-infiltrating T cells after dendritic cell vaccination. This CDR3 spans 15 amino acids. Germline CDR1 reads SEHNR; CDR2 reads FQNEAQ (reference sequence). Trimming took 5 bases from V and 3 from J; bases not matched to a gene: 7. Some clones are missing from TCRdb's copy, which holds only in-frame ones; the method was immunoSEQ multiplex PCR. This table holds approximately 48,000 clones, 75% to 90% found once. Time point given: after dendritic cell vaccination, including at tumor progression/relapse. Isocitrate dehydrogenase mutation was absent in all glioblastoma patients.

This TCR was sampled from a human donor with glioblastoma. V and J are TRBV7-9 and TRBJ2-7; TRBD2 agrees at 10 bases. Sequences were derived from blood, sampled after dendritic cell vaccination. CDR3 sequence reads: CASSTWPSGSYEQYF. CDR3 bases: TGTGCCAGCAGCACCTGGCCTAGCGGGAGCTACGAGCAGTACTTC.